The T cell receptor (beta chain) under discussion was sequenced for a study of blood T cells in healthy people across ages. Per the germline V gene, CDR1 is SGHRS and CDR2 is YFSETQ. The length of the CDR3 is 15 residues. The germline V and J ends were trimmed by 0 bases and 5 bases, with 15 bases remaining between them. A second roughly 6 to 11 cycle PCR used barcoded and J-beta primers. Each single sample gave us at least 3 million CDR3-containing paired-end reads. MiXCR, applied by TCRdb to the 5' RACE reads, yields one record per CDR3 protein. The table shows hundreds of thousands of distinct CDR3 sequences, with about 26% occurring only once. Donation came from healthy Caucasian individuals in Russia who were aged about 6 to 95. The same sample was also used in a study of T cells of mothers and their children.

Sequencing was carried out using blood. This TCR came from a boy younger than 18 in good health. The rearrangement uses TRBV5-1 and TRBJ2-7; D is possibly TRBD1 (6 bases). CDR3: CASSLEPGPGDEQYF. CDR3 in DNA: TGCGCCAGCAGCTTGGAACCAGGGCCAGGGGACGAGCAGTACTTC.